This TCR beta chain was captured in a study of blood T cell repertoires in COVID-19. Study summary: Collection of acute and convalescent COVID-19 samples took place in the United States, Italy and Spain. The cDNA or gDNA used as material had been derived from T cells, B-cell-depleted T cells, or PBMCs.

In the original workflow: Estimates of nucleated cell counts were drawn from the amplification of reference gene primers. Repertoires were generated with immunoSEQ multiplex PCR, while TCRdb's copy carries only in-frame clones and drops some. V and J calls and clone size are as listed in that table; D and trimming were resolved from the DNA. The table includes 70,000 to 85,000 clones, approximately 82% detected once. Specimen: peripheral blood. The receptor was derived from a human donor in a cohort sampled during active COVID-19.

CDR3 amino acids: CASSPGTSLNEQYF. CDR3 DNA: TGCGCCAGCAGCCCTGGGACTAGCCTTAACGAGCAGTACTTC. The gene calls are TRBV5-1 and TRBJ2-7, with TRBD2 matching 9 bases. This CDR3 spans 14 amino acids. Losses at the gene ends were 4 bases for V and 5 bases for J; bases not matched to a gene: 7. The germline V gene encodes CDR1 SGHRS and CDR2 YFSETQ.